This T cell receptor (beta chain) stems from a study of T-cell memory formation after mild COVID-19. This clonotype was observed a handful of times. What it binds is unknown. J gave up 4 bases and V 0 bases, and 8 bases lay outside the gene matches. The CDR3 is made up of 16 amino acids. From germline, CDR1 is DFQATT and CDR2 SNEGSKA (reference sequence). Study results and limitations: Second-wave clones that peaked on day 37 lacked confirmed SARS-CoV-2 specificity.

Sample barcodes and UMIs were carried by the TCR alpha and TCR beta cDNA libraries that 5'RACE generated with constant-segment primers. TCRdb reprocessed the 5' RACE reads with MiXCR, giving one entry per CDR3 protein. The table has hundreds of thousands of distinct CDR3 sequences, 20% seen once. The rearrangement joins TRBV20-1 to TRBJ1-4; 7 bases fit TRBD1. The sequence was obtained from an adult woman who had mild COVID-19 (a few samples of this study predate the infection). Cell type and time point are not known. What was sequenced was PBMCs or a T cell subset sorted from them (not recorded which). The CDR3 nucleotides are TGCAGTGCTAGAGATCTTGGGACAGCCGGTAATGAAAAACTGTTTTTT. This gives the protein CSARDLGTAGNEKLFF.